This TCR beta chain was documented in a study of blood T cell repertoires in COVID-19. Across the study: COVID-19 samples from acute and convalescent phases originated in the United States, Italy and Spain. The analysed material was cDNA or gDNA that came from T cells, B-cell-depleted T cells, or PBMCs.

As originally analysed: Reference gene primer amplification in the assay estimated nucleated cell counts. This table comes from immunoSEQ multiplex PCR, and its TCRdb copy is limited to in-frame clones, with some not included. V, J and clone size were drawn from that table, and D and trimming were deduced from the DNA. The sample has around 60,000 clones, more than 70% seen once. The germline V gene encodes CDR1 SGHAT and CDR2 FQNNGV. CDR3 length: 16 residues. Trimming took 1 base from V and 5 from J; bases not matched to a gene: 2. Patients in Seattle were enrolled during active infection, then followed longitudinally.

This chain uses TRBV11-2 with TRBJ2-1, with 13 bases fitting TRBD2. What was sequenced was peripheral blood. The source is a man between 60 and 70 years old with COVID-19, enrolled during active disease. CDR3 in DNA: TGTGCCAGCAGCTTAGCTGGACTAGCGGGGGACAATGAGCAGTTCTTC. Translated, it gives CASSLAGLAGDNEQFF. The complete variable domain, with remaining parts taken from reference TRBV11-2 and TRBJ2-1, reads EAGVAQSPRYKIIEKRQSVAFWCNPISGHATLYWYQQILGQGPKLLIQFQNNGVVDDSQLPKDRFSAERLKGVDSTLKIQPAKLEDSAVYLCASSLAGLAGDNEQFFGPGTRLTVL.